This T cell receptor beta chain was profiled in a study of OX40 agonist ivuxolimab in advanced cancers. Findings and caveats of the study: CD8+ T cells showed, on average, more clonal expansion than CD4+ cells.

The protocol was immunoSEQ multiplex PCR, while the TCRdb copy is restricted to in-frame clones and leaves out a portion. This sample yields approximately 31,000 clones, of which over 85% are seen a single time; about 25% belongs to the top ten. Remarks on this clone: Its specificity is not known.

This receptor was taken from an adult with an advanced solid tumor such as melanoma, head and neck, liver or kidney cancer. The sequencing here drew on CD4+ or CD8+ T cells sorted from blood, taken in a trial of the OX40 agonist ivuxolimab.

The CDR3 loop reads CASSFGGSGNQPQHF. The CDR3 nucleotides read TGTGCCAGCAGCTTTGGGGGCTCGGGCAATCAGCCCCAGCATTTT. The rearrangement links TRBV7-9 to TRBJ1-5; D may be TRBD1 (6 bases). V was trimmed by 3 bases and J by 2 bases, leaving 11 bases between them. The CDR3 loop spans 15 amino acids. From germline, CDR1 is SEHNR and CDR2 FQNEAQ (reference sequence).